This TCR beta chain derives from a study of graft-versus-host responses after intestinal transplantation. Study results and limitations: There was an association between peak levels of circulating GvH clones and early post-transplant HvG declines.

Germline V gives CDR1 SGHDT, CDR2 YYEEEE. The CDR3 runs to 12 residues. V dropped 7 bases and J dropped 7 bases, with 15 bases sitting between them. Some clones are missing from TCRdb's copy, which holds only in-frame ones; the method was immunoSEQ multiplex PCR. The sample comprises 130,000 or so clones, 85% to 95% of which are singletons, and around 0.16% rests with the top ten. In the case of this clone: The antigen is unknown.

This sequence was found in a human donor who received an intestinal transplant. The V and J genes are TRBV5-6 and TRBJ2-7; D unresolved. The specimen was unstimulated CD4+ T cells sorted from spleen or lymph node cells, collected before intestinal transplant. The CDR3 loop is CASCLLLGEQYF. CDR3 bases: TGTGCCAGCTGCCTCTTGTTGGGGGAGCAGTACTTC.